The 32 T cell receptor beta chains given below trace back to one sample, sequenced in a study of CD8 T cells in ankylosing spondylitis. TCRdb re-called the 5' RACE reads with MiXCR, one entry per CDR3 protein. In the table there are about 130,000 distinct CDR3 sequences, around 9% of which are singletons. The sample consisted of blood, either unsorted or a sorted T cell fraction (not recorded which). All receptors come from a male donor with ankylosing spondylitis or in good health (not recorded which).

The CDR3 protein is CASSLGTSDTQYF. DNA of the CDR3: TGTGCCAGCAGCTTAGGAACTTCGGATACGCAGTATTTT. This rearrangement joins TRBV7-6 to TRBJ2-3; D unclear. CDR1 and CDR2 (germline): SGHVS, FNYEAQ. V was shortened by 1 base and J by 6 bases, with 8 bases between the two germline ends. This CDR3 has 13 amino acids.

Ten or more counts support this clonotype. The J gene is TRBJ2-5, the V gene TRBV7-2, with 9 bases matching TRBD1. The CDR3 contains 15 residues. Per germline, CDR1 SGHTA and CDR2 FQGNSA. V shed 2 bases, J shed 2 bases, and the junction held 3 bases outside the gene matches. CDR3: CASSLNRGPQETQYF. The CDR3 DNA follows: TGTGCCAGCAGCTTAAACAGGGGGCCTCAAGAGACCCAGTACTTC.

This clonotype was counted at least ten times. The chain employs TRBV14 and TRBJ2-5, with D perhaps matching TRBD2 (6 bases). V lost 4 bases to trimming and J lost 5 bases, with 11 bases between them. CDR3 length: 13 residues. Germline V gene lookup returns CDR1 SGHDN and CDR2 FVKESK. The chain's CDR3 is CASSLTRLETQYF. The DNA of the CDR3 is TGTGCCAGCAGCCTGACTAGGCTTGAGACCCAGTACTTC.

This clonotype came up many times. The gene calls are TRBV7-2 and TRBJ2-5; no definite D call. Trimming removed 3 bases at V and 8 bases at J, with 19 bases between. Germline V lookup: CDR1 SGHTA, CDR2 FQGNSA. This CDR3 spans 15 amino acids. CDR3 residues: CASSFTAITPDTQYF. Here the CDR3 DNA reads TGTGCCAGCAGCTTCACCGCAATAACACCGGACACCCAGTACTTC.

With regard to this clonotype: A read error may be the cause here, since a much bigger clone is one base away. This sequence joins TRBV6-6 and TRBJ2-2; no firm D call. CDR1 is MNHNY, CDR2 SVGAGI, per germline (reference sequence). V lost 4 bases to trimming and J lost 0 bases, with 3 bases between them. The CDR3 sequence is 13 residues long. The CDR3 coding sequence is TGTGCCAGCAGTTCCCCGAACACCGGGGAGCTGTTTTTT. This encodes CASSSPNTGELFF.

This clonotype was seen repeatedly, ten times or more. The chain is built from TRBV7-8 and TRBJ2-1, with 8 bases that match TRBD2. The CDR3 consists of 16 residues. Unmatched junction bases numbered 7, after V lost 0 bases and J lost 6 bases. In germline, CDR1 is SGHVS, CDR2 FQNEAQ. The CDR3 loop reads CASSLALSGIINEQFF. CDR3 in DNA: TGTGCCAGCAGCTTAGCGCTTAGCGGGATCATCAATGAGCAGTTCTTC.

This clonotype was detected many times. This chain uses TRBV7-2 with TRBJ2-7, with a possible D match to TRBD2 (5 bases). This CDR3 comprises 14 residues. The germline CDR1 and CDR2 sequences are SGHTA and FQGNSA. Trimming cost V 4 bases and J 2 bases, with 12 bases left between them. CDR3 sequence (DNA): TGTGCCAGCAGCTCCTCAATCGGGGCCTACGAGCAGTACTTC. It yields the protein CASSSSIGAYEQYF.

This sequence joins TRBV6-5 and TRBJ1-4; the match to TRBD1 covers 7 bases. V trimming: 0 bases; J trimming: 14 bases; junction bases outside the gene matches: 3. The germline CDR1 and CDR2 sequences are MNHEY and SVGAGI. CDR3 size: 12 residues. CDR3 DNA: TGTGCCAGCAGTTACTCAGGGGGCAACCTGTTTTTT. Translating it yields CASSYSGGNLFF.

This clonotype occurred many times. The gene calls are TRBV7-2 and TRBJ1-5; 7 positions agree with TRBD1. Germline CDR1 and CDR2: SGHTA and FQGNSA. This CDR3 has 15 amino acids. With V trimmed by 0 bases and J by 4 bases, 3 bases remained unmatched. CDR3: CASSLAGGRNQPQHF. CDR3 bases: TGTGCCAGCAGCTTAGCAGGGGGCCGAAATCAGCCCCAGCATTTT. Full variable domain (rest looked up from reference TRBV7-2 and TRBJ1-5): GAGVSQSPSNKVTEKGKDVELRCDPISGHTALYWYRQSLGQGLEFLIYFQGNSAPDKSGLPSDRFSAERTGGSVSTLTIQRTQQEDSAVYLCASSLAGGRNQPQHFGDGTRLSIL.

This clonotype has at least ten counts. The gene calls are TRBV5-1 and TRBJ2-1; TRBD2 matches at 8 bases. The junction had 11 bases not matched to a gene; V was cut back by 4 bases and J by 8 bases. The length of the CDR3 is 15 residues. Germline-derived CDR1 and CDR2 are SGHRS and YFSETQ. CDR3 residues: CASSTREGPLDEQFF. The CDR3 coding sequence is TGCGCCAGCAGCACTCGGGAGGGCCCTTTGGATGAGCAGTTCTTC.

The chain is built from TRBV7-6 and TRBJ1-4; the D is unclear. The length of the CDR3 is 17 residues. CDR1 and CDR2 (germline): SGHVS, FNYEAQ. V lost 5 bases to trimming and J lost 0 bases, with 16 bases between them. This chain's CDR3 is CASSPAPRDATNEKLFF. CDR3 nucleotides: TGTGCCAGCAGCCCCGCCCCCAGAGATGCAACTAATGAAAAACTGTTTTTT.

This clonotype was counted many times. The gene calls are TRBV29-1 and TRBJ2-1, with 10 bases lining up with TRBD2. The length of the CDR3 is 18 residues. From germline, CDR1 is SQVTM and CDR2 ANQGSEA. With V trimmed by 5 bases and J by 0 bases, 13 bases remained unmatched. The CDR3 DNA sequence: TGCAGCGTTCTGGGTTGGACTAGCGGTGGGAGCTCCTACAATGAGCAGTTCTTC. Amino acids: CSVLGWTSGGSSYNEQFF.

This clonotype was counted many times. The chain recombines TRBV7-2 with TRBJ1-4, with TRBD1 matching over 7 bases. With V trimmed by 5 bases and J by 2 bases, 5 bases remained unmatched. There are 15 residues in the CDR3. Germline V CDR1 and CDR2: SGHTA, FQGNSA. In DNA form, the CDR3 reads TGTGCCAGCAGCCTTGGGACAGCTACTAATGAAAAACTGTTTTTT. Amino acids: CASSLGTATNEKLFF.

This clonotype was detected ten times or more. The chain employs TRBV20-1 and TRBJ2-7, with D perhaps matching TRBD1 (6 bases). Trimming removed 6 bases from V and 0 bases from J, with 9 bases in between. The CDR3 has 12 amino acids. Germline V gene sequence: CDR1 DFQATT, CDR2 SNEGSKA (reference sequence). CDR3 in amino acids: CSAGQNSYEQYF. Written as DNA, the CDR3 is TGCAGTGCCGGACAGAACTCCTACGAGCAGTACTTC.

This clonotype was observed many times. The rearrangement links TRBV27 to TRBJ2-2; no clear D gene. This CDR3 has 11 amino acids. CDR1 MNHEY and CDR2 SMNVEV come from the germline V gene (reference sequence). The V end lost 8 bases, the J end lost 6 bases, and 7 bases lay between the germline ends. The CDR3 here is CASERAGELFF. The CDR3, as DNA: TGTGCCAGCGAACGGGCCGGGGAGCTGTTTTTT.

This clonotype was counted many times. The chain has TRBV20-1 and TRBJ2-3, with D possibly being TRBD2 (6 bases). Per the germline V gene, CDR1 is DFQATT and CDR2 is SNEGSKA (reference sequence). Trimming removed 2 bases at V and 5 bases at J, with 11 bases between. The CDR3 totals 13 residues. CDR3 bases: TGCAGTGCTAGATCCCATAGCGGAGATACGCAGTATTTT. Translated, it gives CSARSHSGDTQYF.

A few counts support this clonotype. J is TRBJ2-5 and V is TRBV6-2 or TRBV6-3; TRBD1 is a possible D gene (6 bases). Germline CDR1 and CDR2: MNHEY and SVGEGT. Trimming took 1 base from V and 2 from J, leaving 11 bases between them. The CDR3 runs to 15 residues. CDR3 DNA: TGTGCCAGCAGTTACTGGTCAGGACAGCAAGAGACCCAGTACTTC. Encoded protein: CASSYWSGQQETQYF.

CDR3: CASSIIEGATYEQYF. The CDR3 DNA reads TGTGCCAGCAGCATAATTGAGGGGGCTACCTACGAGCAGTACTTC. J is TRBJ2-7 and V is TRBV7-9, with 7 bases fitting TRBD1. The CDR3 sequence is 15 residues long. Trimming took 5 bases from V and 2 from J; bases not matched to a gene: 9. Germline V lookup: CDR1 SEHNR, CDR2 FQNEAQ (reference sequence). Drawing the rest from reference TRBV7-9 and TRBJ2-7, the complete variable domain is DTGVSQNPRHKITKRGQNVTFRCDPISEHNRLYWYRQTLGQGPEFLTYFQNEAQLEKSRLLSDRFSAERPKGSFSTLEIQRTEQGDSAMYLCASSIIEGATYEQYFGPGTRLTVT.

This clonotype was seen ten or more times. The chain combines TRBV12-3 or TRBV12-4 with TRBJ2-1, with TRBD2 as a possible D gene (5 bases). This CDR3 has 14 residues. The V end lost 5 bases, the J end lost 9 bases, and 17 bases lay between the germline ends. The DNA of the CDR3 is TGTGCCAGCAGTCCCGGAGGTTCCCCCCGTGAGCAGTTCTTC. This gives the protein CASSPGGSPREQFF.

This clonotype was seen only a few times. This sequence joins TRBV7-2 and TRBJ1-6, with D unresolved. The CDR3 is made up of 15 amino acids. Germline CDR1 reads SGHTA; CDR2 reads FQGNSA. Trimming removed 2 bases at V and 9 bases at J, with 14 bases between. CDR3 bases: TGTGCCAGCAGCTTATTTCTGCAGAGCGTTTCACCCCTCCACTTT. Translation: CASSLFLQSVSPLHF. The full variable domain, completed using reference TRBV7-2 and TRBJ1-6, is GAGVSQSPSNKVTEKGKDVELRCDPISGHTALYWYRQSLGQGLEFLIYFQGNSAPDKSGLPSDRFSAERTGGSVSTLTIQRTQQEDSAVYLCASSLFLQSVSPLHFGNGTRLTVT.

This clonotype was counted ten times or more. The rearrangement joins TRBV20-1 to TRBJ2-7, with D hard to call. The CDR3 runs to 12 residues. Between the trimmed V and J ends, which lost 6 bases and 3 bases, there was a span of 12 bases. CDR1 is DFQATT, CDR2 SNEGSKA, per germline (reference sequence). DNA of the CDR3: TGCAGTGCCCGACCGTGGAGCTACGAGCAGTACTTC. It encodes CSARPWSYEQYF.

This clonotype was recorded many times. The chain combines TRBV29-1 with TRBJ1-1; D possibly corresponds to TRBD1 (6 bases). The V and J ends lost 6 bases and 5 bases respectively, with 16 bases between them. The CDR3 is made up of 13 amino acids. Germline lookup yields CDR1 SQVTM and CDR2 ANQGSEA. DNA for the CDR3: TGCAGCGTCGCGAACAGGGCGGAGACTGAAGCTTTCTTT. Translation: CSVANRAETEAFF.

This clonotype has a count of ten or more. The genes are TRBV27 and TRBJ2-1; D unresolved. The V end was cut by 0 bases, the J end by 10 bases, with 10 bases between. Germline-derived CDR1 and CDR2 are MNHEY and SMNVEV (reference sequence). This CDR3 region has 13 residues. The CDR3 DNA reads as TGTGCCAGCAGTTTATCCGACGGGCGCGAGCAGTTCTTC. Translated: CASSLSDGREQFF.

This clonotype was picked up many times. The chain carries TRBV3-1 and TRBJ2-1; 10 bases map to TRBD2. Germline V gene data show CDR1 as LGHDT and CDR2 as YNNKEL (reference sequence). The trim removed 4 bases at V and 7 bases at J, leaving 4 bases unmatched. This CDR3 has 14 amino acids. Written as DNA, the CDR3 is TGTGCCAGCAGCCTTAGCGGGAGGAGGAATGAGCAGTTCTTC. Amino acid sequence: CASSLSGRRNEQFF.

This clonotype has only a few counts. The chain joins TRBV25-1 to TRBJ2-1; 8 bases map to TRBD2. This CDR3 comprises 15 residues. Trimming removed 2 bases from V and 9 bases from J; junction bases left unmatched: 9. Germline V lookup: CDR1 MGHDK, CDR2 SYGVNS. For the CDR3, the DNA is TGTGCCAGCAGTGAAATGGCGGGAGGCCGCGGTGAGCAGTTCTTC. Amino acid sequence: CASSEMAGGRGEQFF.

This chain links TRBV5-5 with TRBJ1-5; D possibly corresponds to TRBD1 (6 bases). Germline V lookup: CDR1 SGHKS, CDR2 YYEKEE (reference sequence). The length of the CDR3 is 15 residues. The ends were cut back, 4 bases at V and 0 bases at J, with 11 bases in the middle. In DNA form, the CDR3 reads TGTGCCAGCAGCCGAGGACAGTATAGCAATCAGCCCCAGCATTTT. Its protein product is CASSRGQYSNQPQHF.

This clonotype has a count of ten or more. This rearrangement joins TRBV6-5 to TRBJ2-1; D may be TRBD1 (6 bases). Trimming cost V 2 bases and J 3 bases, with 8 bases left between them. CDR1 is MNHEY and CDR2 is SVGAGI in the germline V gene. The CDR3 contains 14 residues. DNA for the CDR3: TGTGCCAGCAGTTACGAGGACAGCTACAATGAGCAGTTCTTC. Protein product: CASSYEDSYNEQFF.

A few counts support this clonotype. The rearrangement uses TRBV21-1 and TRBJ2-5; the table's D gene call, TRBD2, was not cross checked with the DNA. TRBV21-1 is a recognized pseudogene. The CDR3 is made up of 13 amino acids. CDR3 amino acids: CASSTSGSETQYF. DNA for the CDR3: TGTGCCAGCAGCACTAGCGGGAGCGAGACCCAGTACTTC.

This clonotype was observed a handful of times. The V call is TRBV29-1, the J call TRBJ2-7; D gene unclear. CDR1 and CDR2 (germline): SQVTM, ANQGSEA. The CDR3 is 13 amino acids. The V end lost 2 bases, the J end lost 0 bases, and 8 bases lay between the germline ends. CDR3 in amino acids: CSVESPSSYEQYF. Here the CDR3 DNA reads TGCAGCGTTGAATCACCGAGCTCCTACGAGCAGTACTTC.

On this clonotype itself: This may be a read error: a much more frequent sequence differs by one nucleotide. The CDR3 nucleotides read TGTGCTAGTTCCCGACCAGCGGGAGCAGGAGAGACCCAGTACTTC. Its protein product is CASSRPAGAGETQYF. The genes are TRBV12-5 and TRBJ2-5; the match to TRBD2 covers 8 bases. J was trimmed by 4 bases and V by 8 bases; bases with no gene match: 12. This CDR3 has 15 amino acids. Germline V gene data show CDR1 as LGHNT and CDR2 as FRNRAP.

This chain joins TRBV29-1 and TRBJ2-6, with unresolved D. The CDR3 is 14 amino acids. The germline CDR1 and CDR2 sequences are SQVTM and ANQGSEA. The ends were cut back, 4 bases at V and 0 bases at J, with 7 bases in the middle. CDR3 nucleotide sequence: TGCAGCGTTGTTGGAGCCTCTGGGGCCAACGTCCTGACTTTC. Its protein product is CSVVGASGANVLTF. Full variable domain (outside the CDR3, taken from reference TRBV29-1 and TRBJ2-6): SAVISQKPSRDICQRGTSLTIQCQVDSQVTMMFWYRQQPGQSLTLIATANQGSEATYESGFVIDKFPISRPNLTFSTLTVSNMSPEDSSIYLCSVVGASGANVLTFGAGSRLTVL.

This clonotype was observed a handful of times. The chain joins TRBV14 to TRBJ2-2; D might be TRBD1 or TRBD2, each matching 6 bases. CDR3 length: 14 amino acids. The V and J ends lost 8 bases and 4 bases respectively, with 14 bases between them. CDR1 SGHDN and CDR2 FVKESK come from the germline V gene. This chain's CDR3 is CASAWGAGTGELFF. DNA of the CDR3: TGTGCCAGCGCCTGGGGGGCTGGCACCGGGGAGCTGTTTTTT. The full variable domain, with the rest looked up from reference TRBV14 and TRBJ2-2, is EAGVTQFPSHSVIEKGQTVTLRCDPISGHDNLYWYRRVMGKEIKFLLHFVKESKQDESGMPNNRFLAERTGGTYSTLKVQPAELEDSGVYFCASAWGAGTGELFFGEGSRLTVL.